What follows describes a single TCR beta chain. Its antigen is unidentified. PCR was performed using 60 Vbeta and 13 Jbeta primers. Assay used: immunoSEQ multiplex PCR; TCRdb lists only in-frame clones, some missing. The table shows around 180,000 clones, with 70% to 80% occurring only once. Though probably carrying unrecorded immune exposures, donors were nominally healthy at sampling. The CDR3 loop spans 13 amino acids. Per the germline V gene, CDR1 is SEHNR and CDR2 is FQNEAQ (reference sequence). The trim removed 5 bases at V and 6 bases at J, leaving 7 bases unmatched. This record belongs to a study of cytomegalovirus exposure and HLA in healthy donors. The study's findings and limits: Roughly uniform depth of sequencing across donors was assumed in presence/absence analyses.

Sequenced material: PBMCs. The chain has TRBV7-9 and TRBJ2-7; 7 bases are a match to TRBD2. The TCR originated in a woman aged 30 to 39 in good health and CMV-seropositive. The CDR3 spells CASSRAGIVEQYF. The DNA of the CDR3 is TGTGCCAGCAGCCGAGCGGGAATTGTCGAGCAGTACTTC.